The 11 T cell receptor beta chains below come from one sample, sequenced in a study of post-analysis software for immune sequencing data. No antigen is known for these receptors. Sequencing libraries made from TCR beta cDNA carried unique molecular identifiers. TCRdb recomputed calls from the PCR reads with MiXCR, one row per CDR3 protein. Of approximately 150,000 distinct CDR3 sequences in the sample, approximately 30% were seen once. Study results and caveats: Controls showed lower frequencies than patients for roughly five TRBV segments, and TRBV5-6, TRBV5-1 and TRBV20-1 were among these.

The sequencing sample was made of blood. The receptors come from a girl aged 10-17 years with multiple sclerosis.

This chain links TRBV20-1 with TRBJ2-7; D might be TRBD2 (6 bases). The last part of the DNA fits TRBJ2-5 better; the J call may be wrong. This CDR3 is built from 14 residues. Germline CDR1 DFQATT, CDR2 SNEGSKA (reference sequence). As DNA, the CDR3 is TGCAGTGCTAGAAAGCTCGCGGGAAGAGAGACCCAGTACTTC. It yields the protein CSARKLAGRETQYF.

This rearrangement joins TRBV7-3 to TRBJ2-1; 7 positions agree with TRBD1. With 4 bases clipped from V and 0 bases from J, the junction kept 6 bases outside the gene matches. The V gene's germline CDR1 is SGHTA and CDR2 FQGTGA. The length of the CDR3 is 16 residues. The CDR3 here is CASSSTGKSSYNEQFF. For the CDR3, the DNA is TGTGCCAGCAGCTCGACAGGGAAAAGCTCCTACAATGAGCAGTTCTTC.

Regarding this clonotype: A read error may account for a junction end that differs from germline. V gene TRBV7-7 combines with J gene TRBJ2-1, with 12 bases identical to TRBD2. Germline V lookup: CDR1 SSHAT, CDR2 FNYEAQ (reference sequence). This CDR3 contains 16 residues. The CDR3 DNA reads TGTGCTAGCAGCAGCGGGACTAGCGGGCTAAACAATGAGCAGTTCTTC. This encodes CASSSGTSGLNNEQFF.

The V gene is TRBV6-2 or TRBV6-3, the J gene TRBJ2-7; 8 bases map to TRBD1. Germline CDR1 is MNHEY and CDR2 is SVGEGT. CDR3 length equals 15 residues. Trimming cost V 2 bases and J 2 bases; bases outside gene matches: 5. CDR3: CASSYPGQDPYEQYF. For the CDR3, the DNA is TGTGCCAGCAGTTACCCGGGACAGGACCCCTACGAGCAGTACTTC.

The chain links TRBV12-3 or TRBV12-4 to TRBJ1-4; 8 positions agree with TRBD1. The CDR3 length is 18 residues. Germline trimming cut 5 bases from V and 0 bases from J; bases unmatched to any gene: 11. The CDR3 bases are TGTGCCAGCAGTCAGACAGGGGTGTTCTCCCCAACTAATGAAAAACTGTTTTTT. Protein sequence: CASSQTGVFSPTNEKLFF.

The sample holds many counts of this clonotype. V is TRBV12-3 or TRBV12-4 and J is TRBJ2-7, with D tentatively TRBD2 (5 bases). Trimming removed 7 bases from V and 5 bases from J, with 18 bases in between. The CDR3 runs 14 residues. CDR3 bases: TGTGCCAGCACGAAGGAGCGGAGTCCCCACGAGCAGTACTTC. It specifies CASTKERSPHEQYF.

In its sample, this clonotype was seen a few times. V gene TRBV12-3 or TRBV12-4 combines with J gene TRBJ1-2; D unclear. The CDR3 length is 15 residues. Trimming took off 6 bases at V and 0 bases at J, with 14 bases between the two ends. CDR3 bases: TGTGCCAGCAGGGCGGGGTTTCAACCTAACTATGGCTACACCTTC. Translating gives CASRAGFQPNYGYTF.

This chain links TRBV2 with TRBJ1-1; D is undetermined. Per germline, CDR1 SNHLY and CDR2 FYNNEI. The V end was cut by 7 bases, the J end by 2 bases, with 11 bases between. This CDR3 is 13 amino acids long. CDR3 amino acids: CASTQDTNTEAFF. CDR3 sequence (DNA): TGTGCCAGCACTCAAGATACAAACACTGAAGCTTTCTTT.

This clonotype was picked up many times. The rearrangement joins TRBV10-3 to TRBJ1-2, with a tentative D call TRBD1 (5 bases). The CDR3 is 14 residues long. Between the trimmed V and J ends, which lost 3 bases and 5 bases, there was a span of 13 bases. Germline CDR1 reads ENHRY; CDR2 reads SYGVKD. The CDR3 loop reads CAISDPAGNYGYTF. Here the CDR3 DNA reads TGTGCCATCAGTGACCCGGCAGGGAATTATGGCTACACCTTC.

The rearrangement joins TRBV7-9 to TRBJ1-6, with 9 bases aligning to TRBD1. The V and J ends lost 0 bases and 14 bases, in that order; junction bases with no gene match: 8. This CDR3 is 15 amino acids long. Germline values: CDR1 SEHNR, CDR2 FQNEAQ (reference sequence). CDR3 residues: CASSLATGGVDTLHF. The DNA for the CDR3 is TGTGCCAGCAGCTTAGCGACAGGGGGTGTAGACACCCTCCACTTT.

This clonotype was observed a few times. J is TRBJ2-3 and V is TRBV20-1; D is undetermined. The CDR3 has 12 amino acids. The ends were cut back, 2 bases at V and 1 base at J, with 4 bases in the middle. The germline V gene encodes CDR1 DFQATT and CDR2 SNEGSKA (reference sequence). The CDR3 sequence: CSARHRTDTQYF. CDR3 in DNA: TGCAGTGCTAGACACCGCACAGATACGCAGTATTTT.